A single sample is the source of the 26 T cell receptor beta chains below, sequenced in a study of beta chain features in type 1 diabetes. All of the isolated RNA was reverse transcribed, so expressed TCRB transcripts were sequenced. Produced via immunoSEQ multiplex PCR; TCRdb's table is partial and in-frame only. Counted here are about 28,000 clones, approximately 65% occurring once; the ten biggest clones make up about 2.2%. The antigens for these receptors are not known. Study results and limitations: Shortening that was moderate but significant affected the TCRB CDR3s of Type 1 diabetes patients in all four CD4+ subsets.

Sequencing was performed on Tregs from blood. The source is a woman in her twenties or thirties with type 1 diabetes.

The chain links TRBV30 to TRBJ2-3; 7 positions match TRBD2. V was clipped by 2 bases and J by 2 bases; unmatched bases: 10. Germline V lookup: CDR1 GTSNPN, CDR2 SVGIG (reference sequence). This CDR3 is 16 amino acids long. The DNA of the CDR3 is TGTGCCTGGAGTCCTTGGGCTAGCGGTAACACAGATACGCAGTATTTT. Its translation: CAWSPWASGNTDTQYF.

The V gene is TRBV5-1, the J gene TRBJ2-1; TRBD2 is a possible D gene (7 bases). CDR1 and CDR2 (germline): SGHRS, YFSETQ. The CDR3 runs 13 residues. Trimming removed 4 bases at V and 10 bases at J, with 15 bases between. DNA of the CDR3: TGCGCCAGCAGCGTGACTGGCGGGGGCGAGCAGTTCTTC. Translating gives CASSVTGGGEQFF. Together with reference TRBV5-1 and TRBJ2-1, the CDR3 gives the full variable domain: KAGVTQTPRYLIKTRGQQVTLSCSPISGHRSVSWYQQTPGQGLQFLFEYFSETQRNKGNFPGRFSGRQFSNSRSEMNVSTLELGDSALYLCASSVTGGGEQFFGPGTRLTVL.

The rearrangement joins TRBV10-1 to TRBJ1-1; D is ambiguous. Per the germline V gene, CDR1 is WNHNN and CDR2 is SYGVQD (reference sequence). There are 13 residues in the CDR3. V lost 1 base and J 0 bases, leaving 3 bases between the germline ends. Here the CDR3 DNA reads TGCGCCAGCAGTGAGTGGCTGAACACTGAAGCTTTCTTT. As protein: CASSEWLNTEAFF.

In this sample, this clone turned up a few times. CDR3 DNA sequence: TGTGCCATTAGGGACAGGGTGGCTACCGGGGAGCTGTTTTTT. The encoded protein is CAIRDRVATGELFF. The gene calls are TRBV19 and TRBJ2-2; TRBD1 aligns across 9 bases. CDR3 length: 14 amino acids. From germline, CDR1 is LNHDA and CDR2 SQIVND (reference sequence). V shed 10 bases, J shed 5 bases, and the junction held 8 bases outside the gene matches.

This clone rates as medium-sized. The V gene is TRBV7-2, the J gene TRBJ1-4; 10 bases are shared with TRBD1. Per the germline V gene, CDR1 is SGHTA and CDR2 is FQGNSA. The ends lost 5 bases at V and 10 bases at J; junction bases unmatched: 7. CDR3 length equals 14 residues. This CDR3 is CASSRDRGIGKLFF. The CDR3 region has the DNA TGTGCCAGCAGCCGGGACAGGGGAATTGGAAAACTGTTTTTT. The whole variable domain, remainder taken from reference TRBV7-2 and TRBJ1-4, is GAGVSQSPSNKVTEKGKDVELRCDPISGHTALYWYRQSLGQGLEFLIYFQGNSAPDKSGLPSDRFSAERTGGSVSTLTIQRTQQEDSAVYLCASSRDRGIGKLFFGSGTQLSVL.

V and J are TRBV29-1 and TRBJ2-3, with 10 positions matching TRBD2. The length of the CDR3 is 14 residues. Germline loops: CDR1 SQVTM, CDR2 ANQGSEA. J lost 3 bases, V lost 3 bases, and 3 bases had no gene match. The CDR3 reads CSVEVAGGTDTQYF. The CDR3 region has the DNA TGCAGCGTTGAGGTAGCGGGAGGTACAGATACGCAGTATTTT.

The chain employs TRBV5-1 and TRBJ2-5, with 9 bases matching TRBD2. TRBJ2-7 matches the DNA end more closely, so the J call is doubtful. Germline V gene lookup returns CDR1 SGHRS and CDR2 YFSETQ. This CDR3 is built from 16 residues. Written as DNA, the CDR3 is TGCGCCAGCAGCTTGGCCAGACTAGCGGATACCTACGAGCAGTACTTC. This codes for CASSLARLADTYEQYF.

This chain joins TRBV5-1 and TRBJ2-4; 10 bases align to TRBD2. V was pared by 3 bases and J by 0 bases, with 12 bases of the junction left unmatched. The CDR3 covers 19 residues. From germline, CDR1 is SGHRS and CDR2 YFSETQ. In nucleotides, the CDR3 is TGCGCCAGCAGCTCCGGAGCGGGAGGGCCCGGGTTAGCCAAAAACATTCAGTACTTC. Encoded protein: CASSSGAGGPGLAKNIQYF. The full variable domain, rest sourced from reference TRBV5-1 and TRBJ2-4, is KAGVTQTPRYLIKTRGQQVTLSCSPISGHRSVSWYQQTPGQGLQFLFEYFSETQRNKGNFPGRFSGRQFSNSRSEMNVSTLELGDSALYLCASSSGAGGPGLAKNIQYFGAGTRLSVL.

The chain links TRBV2 to TRBJ2-7; 7 bases align to TRBD1. After removal of 4 bases from V and 2 bases from J, the junction contained 8 bases not matched to a gene. CDR3 size: 15 residues. Germline V gives CDR1 SNHLY, CDR2 FYNNEI. The CDR3 spells CASSGRTGPAYEQYF. As DNA, the CDR3 is TGTGCCAGCAGTGGGCGGACAGGACCCGCCTACGAGCAGTACTTC.

By share, this clone counts as medium-sized. This chain joins TRBV7-2 and TRBJ2-2; D unclear. Germline loops: CDR1 SGHTA, CDR2 FQGNSA. The V and J ends lost 5 bases and 6 bases respectively, with 7 bases between them. This CDR3 contains 12 residues. Here the CDR3 reads CASSLLSGELFF. In DNA form, the CDR3 reads TGTGCCAGCAGCCTACTCTCCGGGGAGCTGTTTTTT. The full variable domain, in which reference TRBV7-2 and TRBJ2-2 provide the parts outside the CDR3, is GAGVSQSPSNKVTEKGKDVELRCDPISGHTALYWYRQSLGQGLEFLIYFQGNSAPDKSGLPSDRFSAERTGGSVSTLTIQRTQQEDSAVYLCASSLLSGELFFGEGSRLTVL.

The chain carries TRBV7-6 and TRBJ1-2, with a possible D match to TRBD1 (6 bases). This CDR3 has 13 residues. CDR1 is SGHVS and CDR2 is FNYEAQ in the germline V gene. Between the trimmed V and J ends, which lost 0 bases and 6 bases, there was a span of 8 bases. The CDR3 region is CASSLAQGNGYTF. For the CDR3, the DNA is TGTGCCAGCAGCTTAGCGCAGGGGAATGGCTACACCTTC.

This chain uses TRBV7-2 with TRBJ2-1, with TRBD2 matching 9 bases. The CDR3 spans 18 residues. V lost 5 bases to trimming and J lost 0 bases; unmatched junction nucleotides: 11. The V gene's germline CDR1 is SGHTA and CDR2 FQGNSA. CDR3 sequence: CASSTPASGISSYNEQFF. CDR3 bases: TGTGCCAGCAGCACGCCGGCTAGCGGGATCAGCTCCTACAATGAGCAGTTCTTC.

The genes are TRBV5-1 and TRBJ1-1; maybe TRBD1 (6 bases). The CDR3 length is 13 residues. The V gene's germline CDR1 is SGHRS and CDR2 YFSETQ. Trimming removed 4 bases at V and 5 bases at J, with 12 bases between. CDR3: CASSDTGTTEAFF. DNA for the CDR3: TGCGCCAGCAGCGATACAGGGACAACTGAAGCTTTCTTT. Full variable domain (rest looked up from reference TRBV5-1 and TRBJ1-1): KAGVTQTPRYLIKTRGQQVTLSCSPISGHRSVSWYQQTPGQGLQFLFEYFSETQRNKGNFPGRFSGRQFSNSRSEMNVSTLELGDSALYLCASSDTGTTEAFFGQGTRLTVV.

This clone appeared a single time. The chain uses TRBV29-1 and TRBJ1-2; D gene ambiguous. Germline V gene sequence: CDR1 SQVTM, CDR2 ANQGSEA. The CDR3 extends over 12 amino acids. V dropped 6 bases and J dropped 0 bases, with 8 bases sitting between them. CDR3 region: CSVAGANYGYTF. The CDR3 nucleotides are TGCAGCGTCGCCGGAGCTAACTATGGCTACACCTTC.

The rearrangement joins TRBV11-2 to TRBJ2-3; TRBD1 matches 7 bases. V dropped 0 bases and J dropped 10; count of bases not matched to a gene: 10. The CDR3 runs to 15 residues. From germline, CDR1 is SGHAT and CDR2 FQNNGV. The chain's CDR3 is CASSLDPQGFLAQYF. The CDR3, as DNA: TGTGCCAGCAGCTTAGACCCACAGGGGTTTCTTGCGCAGTATTTT.

The chain carries TRBV14 and TRBJ1-1; D is uncertain. This CDR3 is built from 13 residues. The germline V and J ends were trimmed by 1 base and 8 bases, with 11 bases remaining between them. CDR1 and CDR2 (germline): SGHDN, FVKESK. The CDR3 spells CASSQGLLSEAFF. The CDR3 DNA reads TGTGCCAGCAGCCAAGGTCTCCTTTCCGAAGCTTTCTTT.

V is TRBV9 and J is TRBJ1-2, with 8 positions matching TRBD1. The CDR3 runs 16 residues. Germline values: CDR1 SGDLS, CDR2 YYNGEE. The junction had 13 bases not matched to a gene; V was cut back by 4 bases and J by 5 bases. This CDR3 is CASSSYGGTGEYGYTF. The CDR3 DNA reads TGTGCCAGCAGCTCGTATGGAGGGACAGGAGAATATGGCTACACCTTC.

The chain joins TRBV18 to TRBJ2-3; 9 bases line up with TRBD2. This CDR3 is 19 amino acids long. Germline V gene data show CDR1 as KGHSH and CDR2 as LQKENI. Trimming cost V 5 bases and J 4 bases; bases outside gene matches: 19. CDR3 sequence reads: CASSIMSGLAIMGADTQYF. The CDR3 region has the DNA TGTGCCAGCTCAATCATGTCGGGACTAGCCATAATGGGCGCAGATACGCAGTATTTT.

This clone has more than one count but fewer than ten. The chain carries TRBV7-3 and TRBJ2-3, with 7 bases matching TRBD2. The CDR3 contains 15 residues. Germline CDR1 reads SGHTA; CDR2 reads FQGTGA. V dropped 2 bases and J dropped 1; count of bases not matched to a gene: 3. CDR3 in DNA: TGTGCCAGCAGCTTAGGCCTAGCGGGCACAGATACGCAGTATTTT. As protein: CASSLGLAGTDTQYF.

V gene TRBV18 combines with J gene TRBJ2-3; possibly TRBD1 for D (6 bases). Trimming left V 2 bases short and J 1 base short, with 13 bases between. The CDR3 has 16 residues. Germline CDR1 KGHSH, CDR2 LQKENI. In DNA, the CDR3 is TGTGCCAGCTCACCATTACAGGGACATGGCACAGATACGCAGTATTTT. It is translated as CASSPLQGHGTDTQYF.

Here the CDR3 DNA reads TGCGCCAGCAGCTTTGGAGTCTCCAGCTCCTACGAGCAGTACTTC. This translates into CASSFGVSSSYEQYF. V and J are TRBV5-1 and TRBJ2-7; D uncertain. Between the trimmed V and J ends, which lost 2 bases and 0 bases, there was a span of 12 bases. Germline V gives CDR1 SGHRS, CDR2 YFSETQ. This CDR3 has 15 residues.

V usage is TRBV7-8 and J usage is TRBJ2-7, with D possibly matching TRBD1 (6 bases). The CDR3 is 15 amino acids. Per germline, CDR1 SGHVS and CDR2 FQNEAQ. V was clipped by 5 bases and J by 3 bases, with 17 bases between them. CDR3 nucleotides: TGTGCCAGCAGCGACACTCAGACAGGTCTCTACGAGCAGTACTTC. Protein sequence: CASSDTQTGLYEQYF.

This clone has just a few counts. The chain recombines TRBV11-2 with TRBJ1-4; 7 nucleotides match TRBD1. The CDR3 has 15 residues. The V gene end was trimmed by 0 bases and the J gene end by 10 bases; junction bases not matched to a gene: 8. CDR1 and CDR2 from the germline V gene are SGHAT and FQNNGV. CDR3 coding DNA: TGTGCCAGCAGCTTAGAGGGACAGACTTGGGGAAAACTGTTTTTT. As protein: CASSLEGQTWGKLFF.

The V and J genes are TRBV7-2 and TRBJ1-2, with D maybe TRBD1 (5 bases). This CDR3 is built from 14 residues. Trimming cost V 0 bases and J 4 bases, with 9 bases left between them. The V gene's germline CDR1 is SGHTA and CDR2 FQGNSA. The CDR3 protein is CASSLARELYGYTF. CDR3 nucleotide sequence: TGTGCCAGCAGCTTAGCCAGGGAACTCTATGGCTACACCTTC.

V is TRBV5-1 and J is TRBJ2-1; 12 bases agree with TRBD2. V was pared by 2 bases and J by 11 bases, with 14 bases of the junction left unmatched. Per the germline V gene, CDR1 is SGHRS and CDR2 is YFSETQ. The CDR3 runs 17 residues. The CDR3 region is CASSLDLAGGPTFKQFF. The CDR3, as DNA: TGCGCCAGCAGCTTAGATCTAGCGGGAGGGCCGACGTTTAAGCAGTTCTTC.

CDR3 DNA: TGCAGCGTTAACAGGGGAAAAGGCGAGCAGTACTTC. It specifies CSVNRGKGEQYF. The V call is TRBV29-1, the J call TRBJ2-7; 7 nucleotides line up with TRBD1. From germline, CDR1 is SQVTM and CDR2 ANQGSEA. The CDR3 sequence is 12 residues long. With V trimmed by 5 bases and J by 6 bases, 7 bases remained unmatched.